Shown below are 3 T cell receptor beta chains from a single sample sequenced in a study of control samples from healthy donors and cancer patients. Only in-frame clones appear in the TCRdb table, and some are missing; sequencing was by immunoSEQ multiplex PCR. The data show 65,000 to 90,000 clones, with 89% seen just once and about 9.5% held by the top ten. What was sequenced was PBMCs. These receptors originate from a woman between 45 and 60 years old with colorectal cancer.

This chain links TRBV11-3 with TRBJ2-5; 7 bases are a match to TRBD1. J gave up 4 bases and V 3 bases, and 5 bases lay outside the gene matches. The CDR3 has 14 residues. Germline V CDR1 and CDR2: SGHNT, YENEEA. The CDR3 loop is CASSFDRESETQYF. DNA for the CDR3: TGTGCCAGCAGCTTCGACAGGGAATCAGAGACCCAGTACTTC.

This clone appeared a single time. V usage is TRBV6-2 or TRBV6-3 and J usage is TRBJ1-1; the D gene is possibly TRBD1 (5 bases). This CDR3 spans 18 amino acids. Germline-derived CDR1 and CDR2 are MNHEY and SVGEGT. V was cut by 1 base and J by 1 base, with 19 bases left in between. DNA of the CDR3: TGTGCCAGCAGTTACTATCACAGGCTCAGACCACAGAACACTGAAGCTTTCTTT. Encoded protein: CASSYYHRLRPQNTEAFF.

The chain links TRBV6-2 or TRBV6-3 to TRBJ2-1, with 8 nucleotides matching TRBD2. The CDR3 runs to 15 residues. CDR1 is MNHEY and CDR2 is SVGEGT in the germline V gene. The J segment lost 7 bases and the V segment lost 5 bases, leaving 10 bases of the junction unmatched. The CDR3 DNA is TGTGCCAGCAGTCCCTACGGGGGGGCGGGGAATGAGCAGTTCTTC. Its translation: CASSPYGGAGNEQFF.